The 17 T cell receptor beta chains presented below share a single source sample, sequenced in a study of blood T cells in healthy people across ages. Using a J-beta primer mix together with a sample-barcoded 5' primer, a second PCR was run for roughly 7 to 12 cycles. TCRdb processed the 5' RACE reads anew with MiXCR; each CDR3 protein has one entry. Seen here are about 970,000 distinct CDR3 sequences, 51% observed once, and the top ten hold 20% to 25%. The specimen sequenced was blood. These receptors were collected from a woman between 55 and 75 years old in good health.

The V and J genes are TRBV29-1 and TRBJ2-3; 7 bases are a match to TRBD2. The germline CDR1 and CDR2 sequences are SQVTM and ANQGSEA. CDR3 size: 13 residues. With V trimmed by 7 bases and J by 2 bases, 6 bases remained unmatched. This CDR3 reads CSGGAGPTDTQYF. CDR3 coding DNA: TGCAGCGGTGGAGCGGGACCCACAGATACGCAGTATTTT.

This clonotype was found a few times. This chain joins TRBV20-1 and TRBJ2-1, with TRBD1 as a possible D gene (5 bases). Trimming removed 5 bases from V and 7 bases from J, with 18 bases in between. In germline, CDR1 is DFQATT, CDR2 SNEGSKA (reference sequence). The CDR3 has 14 residues. CDR3 protein: CSALDSRLRNEQFF. Here the CDR3 DNA reads TGCAGTGCTCTTGACAGCCGTCTTAGGAATGAGCAGTTCTTC.

Written as DNA, the CDR3 is TGCGCCAGCAGCCAAGATGGAACAGGTACACAAGAGACCCAGTACTTC. This sequence encodes CASSQDGTGTQETQYF. This chain joins TRBV4-1 and TRBJ2-5, with D possibly TRBD1 on 5 matching bases. Deletions cut 0 bases from V and 2 bases from J, with 13 bases between. From germline, CDR1 is MGHRA and CDR2 YSYEKL. The CDR3 sequence is 16 residues long.

This chain uses TRBV20-1 with TRBJ2-3; 8 bases align to TRBD2. The germline V gene encodes CDR1 DFQATT and CDR2 SNEGSKA (reference sequence). The CDR3 loop spans 15 amino acids. Germline trimming cut 6 bases from V and 6 bases from J; bases unmatched to any gene: 14. The CDR3 bases are TGCAGTGCCTTCCGAGGAACGGGAGGGGGGGATACGCAGTATTTT. It specifies CSAFRGTGGGDTQYF.

The chain uses TRBV28 and TRBJ1-4; perhaps TRBD1 as D (5 bases). The CDR3 extends over 14 amino acids. Per the germline V gene, CDR1 is MDHEN and CDR2 is SYDVKM. The V end lost 8 bases, the J end lost 7 bases, and 17 bases lay between the germline ends. CDR3 protein: CASLGAKEGEKLFF. As DNA, the CDR3 is TGTGCCAGCCTCGGGGCAAAAGAGGGTGAAAAACTGTTTTTT.

This clonotype appeared a few times. This chain connects TRBV20-1 to TRBJ2-1; D remains unclear. Trimming took off 8 bases at V and 12 bases at J, with 8 bases between the two ends. This CDR3 region has 8 residues. The germline CDR1 and CDR2 sequences are DFQATT and SNEGSKA (reference sequence). The CDR3 loop is CSNRLQFF. The DNA for the CDR3 is TGCAGTAACCGCCTGCAGTTCTTC.

The J gene is TRBJ2-1, the V gene TRBV20-1; no definite D call. The CDR3 consists of 11 residues. Trimming left V 4 bases short and J 9 bases short, with 10 bases between. Germline V CDR1 and CDR2: DFQATT, SNEGSKA (reference sequence). The CDR3 region is CSAILGSEQFF. The CDR3 region has the DNA TGCAGTGCTATTTTGGGAAGTGAGCAGTTCTTC.

The gene calls are TRBV7-2 and TRBJ2-4; TRBD2 agrees at 8 bases. The CDR3 sequence is 15 residues long. CDR1 and CDR2 (germline): SGHTA, FQGNSA. J gave up 13 bases and V 3 bases, and 14 bases lay outside the gene matches. In DNA form, the CDR3 reads TGTGCCAGCAGCTTGGCGGCCGGCTCCGGGGGGGAGCAGTACTTC. Encoded protein: CASSLAAGSGGEQYF.

This sequence joins TRBV20-1 and TRBJ2-3, with 9 bases identical to TRBD2. The V gene end was trimmed by 6 bases and the J gene end by 1 base; junction bases not matched to a gene: 5. This CDR3 region has 14 residues. The germline gives CDR1 DFQATT, CDR2 SNEGSKA (reference sequence). The CDR3 loop reads CSAISGSGTDTQYF. In DNA form, the CDR3 reads TGCAGTGCCATTAGCGGGAGTGGCACAGATACGCAGTATTTT.

V and J are TRBV20-1 and TRBJ1-6, with D unresolved. The CDR3 contains 16 residues. With 3 bases removed from V and 0 bases from J, the gap between germline ends came to 12 bases. CDR1 and CDR2 (germline): DFQATT, SNEGSKA (reference sequence). Here the CDR3 DNA reads TGCAGTGCTAGCGTCGGGAGAAACTCCTATAATTCACCCCTCCACTTT. Translation gives CSASVGRNSYNSPLHF.

This clonotype was found a few times. J is TRBJ2-3 and V is TRBV28; D gene ambiguous. CDR3 length equals 12 residues. V lost 5 bases to trimming and J lost 9 bases, with 12 bases between them. Germline loops: CDR1 MDHEN, CDR2 SYDVKM. The CDR3 spells CASSPNTRTQYF. Written as DNA, the CDR3 is TGTGCCAGCAGTCCCAACACCCGAACGCAGTATTTT.

This rearrangement joins TRBV10-3 to TRBJ1-2; a possible D gene is TRBD1 (5 bases). CDR1 and CDR2 from the germline V gene are ENHRY and SYGVKD. Trimming pared 11 bases from V and 4 bases from J, leaving 17 bases between. CDR3 length equals 13 residues. In DNA, the CDR3 is TGTGCCCTCTCCAGGCAGGGTAGCTATGGCTACACCTTC. It codes for CALSRQGSYGYTF.

This CDR3 reads CASSQRTGTSGRGNEQFF. CDR3 DNA sequence: TGCGCCAGCAGCCAGAGAACCGGGACTAGCGGGAGGGGTAATGAGCAGTTCTTC. The rearrangement links TRBV4-1 to TRBJ2-1, with 16 bases aligning to TRBD2. The V segment lost 3 bases and the J segment 7 bases; nucleotides outside the gene matches: 9. The CDR3 runs to 18 residues. The germline V gene encodes CDR1 MGHRA and CDR2 YSYEKL.

This clonotype appeared a few times. V is TRBV4-1 and J is TRBJ2-5; no firm D call. This CDR3 contains 14 residues. V dropped 4 bases and J dropped 0 bases, with 9 bases sitting between them. CDR1 and CDR2 (germline): MGHRA, YSYEKL. The CDR3 is CASSPTKYQETQYF. The DNA for the CDR3 is TGCGCCAGCAGCCCTACAAAATACCAAGAGACCCAGTACTTC.

The gene calls are TRBV6-2 or TRBV6-3 and TRBJ2-1; perhaps TRBD1 as D (6 bases). V was pared by 6 bases and J by 3 bases, with 12 bases between. The CDR3 consists of 14 residues. Germline-derived CDR1 and CDR2 are MNHEY and SVGEGT. The CDR3 DNA sequence: TGTGCCAGCAGCCCCGGGGACAACTACAATGAGCAGTTCTTC. Its protein product is CASSPGDNYNEQFF.

V gene TRBV3-1 combines with J gene TRBJ2-7; no clear D gene. The CDR3 sequence is 11 residues long. Looked up from germline, CDR1 is LGHDT and CDR2 is YNNKEL (reference sequence). V lost 2 bases to trimming and J lost 7 bases, with 6 bases between them. CDR3 in amino acids: CASSQYTEQYF. In nucleotides, the CDR3 is TGTGCCAGCAGCCAATATACGGAGCAGTACTTC.

The chain has TRBV20-1 and TRBJ2-2; the match to TRBD2 covers 10 bases. This CDR3 is 17 amino acids long. Germline V gene lookup returns CDR1 DFQATT and CDR2 SNEGSKA (reference sequence). V gave up 6 bases and J gave up 3 bases; unmatched junction bases: 13. CDR3 DNA: TGCAGTGCCAGGGGAACTAGCGGGAAGGTAGACACCGGGGAGCTGTTTTTT. It encodes CSARGTSGKVDTGELFF.